Reported below is one T cell receptor beta chain. Its antigen remains unidentified. The junction does not match germline at one end; this may be a read error. The same CDR3 is also encoded by other DNA sequences in this sample. CDR1 and CDR2 from the germline V gene are LNHNV and YYDKDF (reference sequence). CDR3 length equals 13 residues. The sample is drawn from a study of cytomegalovirus exposure and HLA in healthy donors. Findings and limits, study-wide: TCR beta sequences reportedly predicted most subjects' HLA-A and HLA-B alleles accurately.

It was with 60 Vbeta and 13 Jbeta primers that the PCR ran. Authors' processing steps: In a later analysis, of about 80 million unique beta chains, about 12 million appeared in at least two donors. Profiled with immunoSEQ multiplex PCR; TCRdb holds only in-frame clones, not every one. The V and J calls and clone size were taken over from that table, and D and trimming were inferred from the DNA. The table has around 190,000 clones, around 77% seen once. What was sequenced was PBMCs. The rearrangement joins TRBV15 to TRBJ2-7; 9 nucleotides match TRBD2. This TCR was recovered from a woman aged 30 to 39 in good health and CMV-seronegative. The CDR3 region is CATSISGSYEQYF. CDR3 in DNA: TGTGCCACCAGTATTAGCGGGAGTTACGAGCAGTACTTT.